This T cell receptor beta chain came from a study of T cells in localized non-small cell lung cancer. Assay used: immunoSEQ multiplex PCR; TCRdb lists only in-frame clones, some missing. The sample records tens of thousands of clones, 80% to 90% being singletons. The germline V gene encodes CDR1 ENHRY and CDR2 SYGVKD. With 3 bases clipped from V and 2 bases from J, the junction kept 6 bases outside the gene matches. This CDR3 contains 16 residues. Comment on this clone: The antigen is unknown.

General observations from the study: Uninvolved neighboring lung showed the greatest T cell clonality, exceeding tumor. Adjacent lung held a median 57 of the top 100 tumor clones. Heterogeneity is still possible, as just one tumor region was sequenced.

This sequence originates from a man between 40 and 75 years old with stage I squamous cell lung carcinoma. The chain carries TRBV10-3 and TRBJ2-7, with TRBD1 matching over 11 bases. Here the sequenced sample was peripheral blood, taken before any cancer treatment. The CDR3, as DNA: TGTGCCATCAGTGACCCTCCGGGACAGGGGGCCTACGAGCAGTACTTC. Translation: CAISDPPGQGAYEQYF.